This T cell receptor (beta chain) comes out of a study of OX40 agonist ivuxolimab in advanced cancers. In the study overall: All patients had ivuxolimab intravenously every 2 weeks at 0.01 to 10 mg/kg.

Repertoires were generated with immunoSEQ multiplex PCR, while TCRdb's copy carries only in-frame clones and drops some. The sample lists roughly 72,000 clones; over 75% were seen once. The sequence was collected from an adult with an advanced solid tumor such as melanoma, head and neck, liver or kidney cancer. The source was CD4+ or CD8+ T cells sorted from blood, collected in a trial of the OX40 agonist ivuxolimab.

CDR3 protein: CASSTHFGVGSEKLFF. For the CDR3, the DNA is TGTGCCAGCAGCACCCACTTTGGGGTTGGAAGTGAAAAACTGTTTTTT. V gene TRBV9 combines with J gene TRBJ1-4; D is unresolved. The CDR3 has 16 amino acids. The V end lost 4 bases, the J end lost 7 bases, and 20 bases lay between the germline ends. CDR1 is SGDLS and CDR2 is YYNGEE in the germline V gene.